Sequencing of this T cell receptor beta chain was carried out in a study of T cell responses to AZD1222 COVID-19 vaccine. Study observations and caveats: Samples come after the peak T cell response, not at day 14.

Pooling covered second doses at about 4 or about 12 weeks. TCRdb keeps only in-frame clones here, not all; method: immunoSEQ multiplex PCR. This table holds 150,000 to 200,000 clones, around 92% found once. Worth noting for this clone: Antigen specificity is unknown.

The sequenced sample was peripheral blood, obtained 28 days after the second AZD1222 dose. This sequence was found in an adult who received the AZD1222 COVID-19 vaccine.

For the CDR3, the DNA is TGTGCCAGCAGTCCGGGACCGAACTCTGGAAACACCATATATTTT. Its translation is CASSPGPNSGNTIYF. This chain links TRBV7-2 with TRBJ1-3, with a possible D match to TRBD1 (5 bases). The CDR3 is 15 residues long. The V end was cut by 6 bases, the J end by 0 bases, with 12 bases between. Looked up from germline, CDR1 is SGHTA and CDR2 is FQGNSA.